These T cell receptor beta chains were read from a single sample in a study of blood T cells in healthy people across ages. TCRdb redid the calling of the 5' RACE reads with MiXCR, one entry per CDR3 protein. The top ten hold roughly 24% of the sample, which has approximately 1,700,000 distinct CDR3 sequences, 30% to 40% seen once. Sequenced material: blood. All receptors derive from a human donor in good health. The conserved cysteine and the conserved F or W are not part of the CDR3 here. A D gene is named only where the DNA matches it firmly. Not every row has a clone size; where given, it reads once, few, many or a size class.

abundance: .
d_gene: .
v_gene: TRBV2
j_gene: TRBJ2-1
CDR3aa: ASSSQALSSYNEQF

abundance: .
d_gene: TRBD2
v_gene: TRBV5-1
j_gene: TRBJ2-3
CDR3aa: ASKSGVEETQY

abundance: few
d_gene: .
v_gene: TRBV20-1
j_gene: TRBJ1-5
CDR3aa: SARPQGGASGQPQH

abundance: .
d_gene: .
v_gene: TRBV6-2/TRBV6-3
j_gene: TRBJ2-5
CDR3aa: ASSYRDGETQY

abundance: few
d_gene: .
v_gene: TRBV11-2
j_gene: TRBJ2-3
CDR3aa: ASSYWGITDTQY

abundance: few
d_gene: .
v_gene: TRBV6-5
j_gene: TRBJ1-4
CDR3aa: ASGRATNEKLF

abundance: .
d_gene: TRBD2
v_gene: TRBV4-1
j_gene: TRBJ2-3
CDR3aa: ASSREPSGGLGGTDTQY

abundance: .
d_gene: .
v_gene: TRBV7-8
j_gene: TRBJ2-1
CDR3aa: ASSPSTDVYNEQF

abundance: few
d_gene: .
v_gene: TRBV5-1
j_gene: TRBJ2-7
CDR3aa: ASSWGDRSRYEQY

abundance: .
d_gene: .
v_gene: TRBV15
j_gene: TRBJ1-1
CDR3aa: ATSRVNREETF

abundance: many
d_gene: TRBD2
v_gene: TRBV20-1
j_gene: TRBJ2-1
CDR3aa: SVEDGLAGDEQF

abundance: .
d_gene: .
v_gene: TRBV28
j_gene: TRBJ1-6
CDR3aa: ASRDVDSPLH

abundance: .
d_gene: TRBD2
v_gene: TRBV5-1
j_gene: TRBJ2-3
CDR3aa: ASSLAGRAGGSTDTQY

abundance: .
d_gene: .
v_gene: TRBV12-3/TRBV12-4
j_gene: TRBJ2-6
CDR3aa: ASSFSYRGYGANVLT

abundance: few
d_gene: .
v_gene: TRBV12-3/TRBV12-4
j_gene: TRBJ1-5
CDR3aa: ACSPNRVHQPQH

abundance: few
d_gene: .
v_gene: TRBV6-6
j_gene: TRBJ1-1
CDR3aa: ASSPPGSREREAF

abundance: .
d_gene: .
v_gene: TRBV6-6
j_gene: TRBJ2-3
CDR3aa: ASSYYGGRDTQY

abundance: .
d_gene: TRBD1
v_gene: TRBV7-9
j_gene: TRBJ2-7
CDR3aa: ADSQTGTGYEQY

abundance: .
d_gene: .
v_gene: TRBV12-3/TRBV12-4
j_gene: TRBJ2-3
CDR3aa: ASGWSSTDTQY

abundance: .
d_gene: .
v_gene: TRBV28
j_gene: TRBJ1-2
CDR3aa: ASSRLGQNYGYT

abundance: few
d_gene: TRBD1
v_gene: TRBV20-1
j_gene: TRBJ2-5
CDR3aa: SALSLGTGGETQY

abundance: .
d_gene: .
v_gene: TRBV9
j_gene: TRBJ1-1
CDR3aa: ASSVLGDRGEAF

abundance: .
d_gene: TRBD2
v_gene: TRBV4-1
j_gene: TRBJ2-3
CDR3aa: ASSQIAGTSY

abundance: .
d_gene: TRBD2
v_gene: TRBV12-3/TRBV12-4
j_gene: TRBJ2-1
CDR3aa: ASRYSGGAATEQF

abundance: many
d_gene: .
v_gene: TRBV7-9
j_gene: TRBJ2-7
CDR3aa: ASSLAGQGNYEQY

abundance: .
d_gene: TRBD2
v_gene: TRBV9
j_gene: TRBJ2-2
CDR3aa: ASSGGAGELF

abundance: .
d_gene: TRBD1
v_gene: TRBV25-1
j_gene: TRBJ2-2
CDR3aa: ASSAGQGNTGERF

abundance: .
d_gene: .
v_gene: TRBV29-1
j_gene: TRBJ1-1
CDR3aa: SAYGRFMNTEAF

abundance: .
d_gene: TRBD2
v_gene: TRBV25-1
j_gene: TRBJ2-3
CDR3aa: ASSERSGGREGDTQY

abundance: few
d_gene: .
v_gene: TRBV5-6
j_gene: TRBJ2-3
CDR3aa: ASSLIWGRSTDTQY

abundance: .
d_gene: TRBD1
v_gene: TRBV28
j_gene: TRBJ1-2
CDR3aa: ASSLHPGTGVMGYGYT

abundance: many
d_gene: .
v_gene: TRBV5-1
j_gene: TRBJ2-5
CDR3aa: ASSLGAAQETQY

abundance: .
d_gene: .
v_gene: TRBV6-1
j_gene: TRBJ2-1
CDR3aa: ASSVGCNERF

abundance: .
d_gene: .
v_gene: TRBV15
j_gene: TRBJ2-7
CDR3aa: VTSRAWGASYEQY

abundance: few
d_gene: .
v_gene: TRBV4-1
j_gene: TRBJ2-1
CDR3aa: ASSLPRDHLSYNEQF

abundance: .
d_gene: TRBD1
v_gene: TRBV5-5
j_gene: TRBJ1-1
CDR3aa: ASSLVDREAF

abundance: .
d_gene: .
v_gene: TRBV5-1
j_gene: TRBJ1-1
CDR3aa: ASSWFTENTEAF

abundance: .
d_gene: TRBD1
v_gene: TRBV7-3
j_gene: TRBJ1-1
CDR3aa: ASKLTGGGTEAF

abundance: .
d_gene: .
v_gene: TRBV7-2
j_gene: TRBJ2-6
CDR3aa: ASSLTGQVSGANVLT

abundance: .
d_gene: TRBD1
v_gene: TRBV20-1
j_gene: TRBJ1-2
CDR3aa: SARDRDHYGYT

abundance: .
d_gene: TRBD1
v_gene: TRBV9
j_gene: TRBJ1-6
CDR3aa: ASSTQGNNSPLH

abundance: .
d_gene: TRBD2
v_gene: TRBV7-3
j_gene: TRBJ2-5
CDR3aa: ASSLWVPLAGDDGEQY